What follows is one TCR beta chain and its context. This sample is part of a study of blood T cell repertoires in COVID-19. With V trimmed by 7 bases and J by 0 bases, 9 bases remained unmatched. The length of the CDR3 is 15 residues. Germline V gene sequence: CDR1 MNHEY, CDR2 SMNVEV (reference sequence). TCRdb keeps only in-frame clones here, not all; method: immunoSEQ multiplex PCR. The data contain 200,000 or so clones, 84% of them singletons. This sequence was found in a human donor in a cohort sampled during active COVID-19. Sample: peripheral blood. V and J are TRBV27 and TRBJ2-7, with 7 bases lining up with TRBD2. CDR3 DNA: TGTGCCAGCAAGCCCAGCGGGGCCTACTCCTACGAGCAGTACTTC. Its protein product is CASKPSGAYSYEQYF.